Detailed here is one T cell receptor (beta chain). By its share of the sample, this clone is large (0.1 to 1%). Which antigen it targets is not known. No per-base quality is available; no much larger clone lies one base away. CDR1 and CDR2 were assigned from the germline V gene as MNHGY and SAAAGT. Trimming leaves V shorter by 2 bases and J shorter by 7 bases, with the junction holding 5 bases beyond the gene matches. The CDR3 spans 15 residues, from the cysteine through the phenylalanine. CDR3 DNA is the only sequence kept; it has 45 bases, read in frame from the first base. The entry originates in a study of T cells in localized non-small cell lung cancer (dated by TCRdb to between 2020 and 2021). A note on the overall study: T cell repertoires of fewer than 250 early-stage NSCLC patients were analyzed, with tumors being compared against uninvolved tumor-adjacent lungs. The cohort consisted of 236 treatment-naive NSCLC patients whose localized lung tumors had been resected. The mean age of the NSCLC patients was around 67 years, with 120 to 150 men and around 110 women.

The immunoSEQ Assay was used to sequence TCR beta CDR3 regions from DNA. As for how the authors treated the data: T cell density was computed as TCR beta template counts normalized to usable DNA estimated by amplifying housekeeping genes. The preseqR package was used to estimate richness by extrapolating to 400,000 templates for PBMC samples and to 120,000 templates for tissue samples. Clonality was calculated as one minus Pielou's evenness. Tissue-enriched TCRs were identified by differential abundance testing using productive amino-acid clonotypes, minimum total count 5 and alpha 0.1. The Jaccard Index and the Morisita Overlap Index were used to measure how much the repertoires overlapped between compartments. GLIPH clustered TCR beta CDR3s with public tetramer-defined viral CDR3s; viral motifs required at least three viral sequences plus V-gene enrichment. TCRdb retrieved this table from immuneACCESS and kept in-frame rearrangements only. Not all clones are present; in checked studies, unresolved V genes account for under half, and no reason is known for the remainder. V and J calls and clone size are copied from that table; D and trimming were computed from the DNA. The sample table contains 2,400 or so clones; only one count was recorded for under 50% of them. The ten largest clones represent approximately 8% of the sample.

The paper as a whole reports these results and caveats: Because the study design was exploratory, TCR variables were selected using unadjusted p-values without false-discovery rate correction. Uninvolved tumor-adjacent lung showed the highest T cell clonality, higher than tumor, which suggests more focused antigenic responses in the adjacent lung. Of the top 100 tumor clones, a median of about 53 were detected in paired uninvolved adjacent lung; roughly 26 were also among that lung's top 100. Multi-region tumor sequencing was not performed, so intratumor heterogeneity could not be excluded. Longer overall survival was associated with higher T cell density in blood, whereas shorter survival was associated with higher clonality in adjacent lung.

Uninvolved adjacent lung was obtained at least 2 cm from the tumor margin, and the absence of atypia was confirmed by two independent pathologists. At diagnosis, tumor, uninvolved tumor-adjacent lung and peripheral blood were collected and then preserved as a mix of FFPE and fresh-frozen material. The clonotype was recovered from a man aged 35 to 70 with stage II lung adenocarcinoma. Sequencing used normal lung tissue next to the tumor, obtained before any cancer treatment. The chain couples TRBV6-8 to TRBJ2-4, with 10 middle bases fitting TRBD1. The bases are TGTGCCAGCAGTTACGAAGGACAGGGGGACAACATTCAGTACTTC. Translated, it reads CASSYEGQGDNIQYF.